The TCR beta chain under discussion was sequenced for a study of blood T cell repertoires in COVID-19. Study-level background: Samples of COVID-19 (acute and convalescent) were obtained from the United States, Italy and Spain. T cells, B-cell-depleted T cells, or PBMCs supplied cDNA or gDNA.

Assay used: immunoSEQ multiplex PCR; TCRdb lists only in-frame clones, some missing. The table records about 110,000 clones, about four fifths of them present only once. Trimming removed 5 bases from V and 12 bases from J; junction bases left unmatched: 11. Germline V gives CDR1 SGHNT, CDR2 YENEEA. The CDR3 is 14 amino acids. The rearrangement uses TRBV11-3 and TRBJ1-4, with 8 bases lining up with TRBD1. The receptor's source is a woman older than 75 with acute or convalescent COVID-19. The source material was peripheral blood. The CDR3: CASSPQGGREELFF. DNA of the CDR3: TGTGCCAGCAGCCCACAGGGGGGCCGCGAAGAACTGTTTTTT.